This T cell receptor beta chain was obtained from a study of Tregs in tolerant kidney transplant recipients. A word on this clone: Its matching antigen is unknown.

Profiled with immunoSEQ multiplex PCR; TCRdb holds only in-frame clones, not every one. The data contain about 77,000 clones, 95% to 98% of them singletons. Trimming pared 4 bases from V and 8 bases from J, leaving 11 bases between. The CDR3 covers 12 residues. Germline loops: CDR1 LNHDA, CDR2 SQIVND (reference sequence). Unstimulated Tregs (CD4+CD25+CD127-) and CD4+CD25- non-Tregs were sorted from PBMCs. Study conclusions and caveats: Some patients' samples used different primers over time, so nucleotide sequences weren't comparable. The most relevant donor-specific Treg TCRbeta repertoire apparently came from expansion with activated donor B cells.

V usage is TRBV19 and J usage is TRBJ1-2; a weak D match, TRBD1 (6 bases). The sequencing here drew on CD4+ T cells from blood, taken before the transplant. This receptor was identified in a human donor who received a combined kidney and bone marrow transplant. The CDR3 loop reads CASSRQAIGYTF. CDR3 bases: TGTGCCAGTAGTAGACAGGCGATCGGCTACACCTTC.